The rows below give T cell receptor beta chains drawn from one sample of a study of shared clonotypes between healthy human individuals. Data came from immunoSEQ multiplex PCR; TCRdb stores just in-frame clones and leaves some out. Of about 1.1 million clones in the sample, 60% to 80% were seen once. Material for sequencing was memory CD4+ T cells from PBMCs. These receptors were collected from a man aged 18-30 years in good health. Some clones in this sample may be carry-over from other donors' samples. Each CDR3 is given with its conserved first and last residue. The order of the fields is V gene, D gene, J gene, CDR3 length, clone size, CDR3 DNA, CDR3 protein. D genes are given only for firm matches. Clone size is shown for a subset of rows, as once, few, many or a class of expanded clone.

TRBV28	NA	TRBJ2-7	13	NA	TGTGCCAGCGAACAGGGAGGTGAAAACGAGCAGTACTTC	CASEQGGENEQYF
TRBV5-1	NA	TRBJ1-1	16	NA	TGCGCCAGCAGCTTGAGGGGGGGCCTCGAGAACACTGAAGCTTTCTTT	CASSLRGGLENTEAFF
TRBV25-1	NA	TRBJ2-7	11	NA	TGTGCCAGCAGTCAGGAAACCGAGCAGTACTTC	CASSQETEQYF
TRBV6-6	NA	TRBJ1-2	13	NA	TGTGCCAGCCGCGGAGTTTTAGGCTATGGCTACACCTTC	CASRGVLGYGYTF
TRBV19	TRBD2	TRBJ2-7	14	NA	TGTGCCGGCCGAGAGGGAGGGGCCGCGAGGGAGCAGTACTTC	CAGREGGAAREQYF
TRBV20-1	NA	TRBJ2-7	10	NA	TGCAGTGCTAGCAAGAGCGAGCAGTACTTC	CSASKSEQYF
TRBV14	TRBD1	TRBJ2-7	16	NA	TGTGCCAGCAGCCACCTACAGGGGATCGCGGGCTACGAGCAGTACTTC	CASSHLQGIAGYEQYF
TRBV30	TRBD2	TRBJ2-5	15	NA	TGTGCCTGGGTTACTAGCGGGAGCTCCCCAGAGACCCAGTACTTC	CAWVTSGSSPETQYF
TRBV19	NA	TRBJ1-5	17	few	TGTGCCAGTAGCAGGGGCGGAATGGGGGTCCGCAATCAGCCCCAGCATTTT	CASSRGGMGVRNQPQHF
TRBV2	NA	TRBJ2-7	13	once	TGTGCCAGTAACAGGATTTTTTCCTACGAGCAGTACTTC	CASNRIFSYEQYF
TRBV6-1	NA	TRBJ2-7	15	few	TGTGCCAGCAGTGAGTTGGGGTTTGGGACATACGAGCAGTACTTC	CASSELGFGTYEQYF
TRBV5-1	TRBD2	TRBJ2-7	15	NA	TGCGCCAGCAGCTCATCTAGCGGGAGGGCGTACGAGCAGTACTTC	CASSSSSGRAYEQYF
TRBV4-3	NA	TRBJ2-1	12	NA	TGCGCCAGCAGCGACGGGAACAATGGGCAGTTCTTC	CASSDGNNGQFF
TRBV6-6	TRBD1	TRBJ1-6	14	NA	TGTGCCAGCAGTTCCGGGACAGGGAACGTCGCCCTCCACTTT	CASSSGTGNVALHF
TRBV2	TRBD1	TRBJ2-7	14	NA	TGTGCCAGCAGCGTCAGGGGGCAAACCTACGAGCAGTACTTC	CASSVRGQTYEQYF
TRBV2	NA	TRBJ2-5	12	NA	TGTGCCAGCAGCTCAGACGAAGAGACCCAGTACTTC	CASSSDEETQYF
TRBV28	NA	TRBJ1-2	13	NA	TGTGCCAGCAGTTTAGCGGGGCCCCATGGCTACACCTTC	CASSLAGPHGYTF
TRBV4-1	NA	TRBJ1-2	17	NA	TGCGCCAGCAGCCAAGTTAGGGCCAGCGGCGGAATGGGCGGCTACACCTTC	CASSQVRASGGMGGYTF
TRBV5-4	NA	TRBJ2-2	15	NA	TGTGCCAGCAGCTTGAGGGGACGAGCCACCGGGGAGCTGTTTTTT	CASSLRGRATGELFF
TRBV6-5	NA	TRBJ2-5	16	NA	TGTGCCAGCAGTTCCAGGTTGGACATACCCAGGGAGACCCAGTACTTC	CASSSRLDIPRETQYF
TRBV28	NA	TRBJ2-5	12	NA	TGTGCCAGCAAACGCACTCAAGAGACCCAGTACTTC	CASKRTQETQYF
TRBV28	NA	TRBJ2-7	12	NA	TGTGCCAGCAGTTTTACCGGGCCCGAGCAGTACTTC	CASSFTGPEQYF
TRBV2	NA	TRBJ1-3	15	NA	TGTGCCAGCAGCGGAGACAGGATGCGTGGAAACACCATATATTTT	CASSGDRMRGNTIYF
TRBV19	TRBD1	TRBJ1-5	15	few	TGTGCCAGTAGTATGGACAGGGCCGAATATCAGCCCCAGCATTTT	CASSMDRAEYQPQHF
TRBV18	TRBD2	TRBJ2-7	14	NA	TGTGCCAGCTCACCCGGACTAGCGGGAGGCGAGCAGTACTTC	CASSPGLAGGEQYF
TRBV7-8	NA	TRBJ1-3	16	NA	TGTGCCAGCAGCGAAAGGACCGTTCTCTCTGGAAACACCATATATTTT	CASSERTVLSGNTIYF
TRBV6-5	NA	TRBJ1-5	16	NA	TGTGCCAGCAGTTACTCGGGGACACACTTCAATCAGCCCCAGCATTTT	CASSYSGTHFNQPQHF
TRBV27	NA	TRBJ2-5	13	NA	TGTGCCAGCAGCCATCGGCGAAGGGAGACCCAGTACTTC	CASSHRRRETQYF
TRBV5-8	NA	TRBJ2-3	14	NA	TGTGCCAGCAGCTTGGGAGGGACGGAGAATACGCAGTATTTT	CASSLGGTENTQYF
TRBV28	TRBD2	TRBJ2-1	17	NA	TGTGCCAGCAGTCCATCCCATAGCGGGAGCTCCTACAATGAGCAGTTCTTC	CASSPSHSGSSYNEQFF
TRBV28	NA	TRBJ2-7	14	NA	TGTGCCAGCAGTCCGACAGGTTTCTTCTACGAGCAGTACTTC	CASSPTGFFYEQYF